This is a list of T cell receptor beta chains from one sample in a study of STAT5B mutations in CD4+ large granular lymphocyte leukemia. The data were produced by immunoSEQ multiplex PCR, yet TCRdb's version contains in-frame clones alone and is incomplete. The sample contains over 45,000 clones, around 70% of which appear only once. Sample: CD4+ T cells from blood buffy coats. The source of these receptors is a human donor in good health. CDR3s include the opening cysteine and the closing phenylalanine or tryptophan. A D gene is named only where the DNA matches it firmly. Clone size is given for some rows only: seen once, a few or many times, or a class if the clone is expanded.

d_gene: TRBD1
v_gene: TRBV19
abundance: .
j_gene: TRBJ1-2
CDR3nt: TGTGCCAGTAATCAGGACAGGGCCGGCTACACCTTC
CDR3aa: CASNQDRAGYTF

d_gene: .
v_gene: TRBV15
abundance: once
j_gene: TRBJ1-6
CDR3nt: TGTGCCACCAGCACTACACGGACTGACTCACCCCTCCACTTT
CDR3aa: CATSTTRTDSPLHF

d_gene: .
v_gene: TRBV18
abundance: .
j_gene: TRBJ2-3
CDR3nt: TGTGCCAGCTCACCAGGACACCTCACAGATACGCAGTATTTT
CDR3aa: CASSPGHLTDTQYF

d_gene: .
v_gene: TRBV7-2
abundance: .
j_gene: TRBJ2-1
CDR3nt: TGTGCCAGCAGCTTACTTAAGGGGGGGCCCTTAAATGAGCAGTTCTTC
CDR3aa: CASSLLKGGPLNEQFF

d_gene: .
v_gene: TRBV7-2
abundance: few
j_gene: TRBJ2-3
CDR3nt: TGTGCCAGCAGCTTATTGGGTTGGCAGGGCAGCACAGATACGCAGTATTTT
CDR3aa: CASSLLGWQGSTDTQYF

d_gene: .
v_gene: TRBV18
abundance: .
j_gene: TRBJ1-5
CDR3nt: TGTGCCAGCCGGCCGGACAATCAGCCCCAGCATTTT
CDR3aa: CASRPDNQPQHF

d_gene: TRBD2
v_gene: TRBV4-2
abundance: .
j_gene: TRBJ2-3
CDR3nt: TGTGCCAGCAGCCAAGATAGAGCGGGGGGGACAGATACGCAGTATTTT
CDR3aa: CASSQDRAGGTDTQYF

d_gene: TRBD1
v_gene: TRBV25-1
abundance: .
j_gene: TRBJ1-6
CDR3nt: TGTGCCAGCAGTGGGGGAGTACAGGGGTCCCTCTATAATTCACCCCTCCACTTT
CDR3aa: CASSGGVQGSLYNSPLHF

d_gene: .
v_gene: TRBV15
abundance: once
j_gene: TRBJ1-4
CDR3nt: TGTGCCACCAGCAGAGATCTTGGGAGTCTGGAAAAACTGTTTTTT
CDR3aa: CATSRDLGSLEKLFF

d_gene: TRBD1
v_gene: TRBV6-6
abundance: .
j_gene: TRBJ2-1
CDR3nt: TGTGCCAGCAGATCGGGACAGGGGGCAACCGATGAGCAGTTCTTC
CDR3aa: CASRSGQGATDEQFF

d_gene: .
v_gene: TRBV7-7
abundance: .
j_gene: TRBJ2-3
CDR3nt: TGTGCTAGCAGCTCCGGCCCCGGGGTAGATACGCAGTATTTT
CDR3aa: CASSSGPGVDTQYF

d_gene: .
v_gene: TRBV6-1
abundance: .
j_gene: TRBJ2-7
CDR3nt: TGTGCCAGCAGTATGACGACCGGGACACCATACGAGCAGTACTTC
CDR3aa: CASSMTTGTPYEQYF

d_gene: .
v_gene: TRBV21-1
abundance: .
j_gene: TRBJ2-7
CDR3nt: TGTGCCAGCAGCGCCAAGGGCGGGGCCGAGCAGTACTTC
CDR3aa: CASSAKGGAEQYF

d_gene: TRBD1
v_gene: TRBV5-1
abundance: .
j_gene: TRBJ1-3
CDR3nt: TGCGCCAGCAGCTTGGGGACAGGGTGGACTGGAAACACCATATATTTT
CDR3aa: CASSLGTGWTGNTIYF

d_gene: TRBD2
v_gene: TRBV5-1
abundance: .
j_gene: TRBJ2-5
CDR3nt: TGCGCCAGCAGCTTGGGGACTAGCGGGGAAGAGACCCAGTACTTC
CDR3aa: CASSLGTSGEETQYF

d_gene: TRBD1
v_gene: TRBV19
abundance: .
j_gene: TRBJ1-2
CDR3nt: TGTGCCAGTACCCCCCTAGGACAGGGGGACTACTATGGCTACACCTTC
CDR3aa: CASTPLGQGDYYGYTF

d_gene: TRBD1
v_gene: TRBV28
abundance: .
j_gene: TRBJ1-5
CDR3nt: TGTGCCAGCAGTGGACCCCCGGGACAGAATATTAATAGCAATCAGCCCCAGCATTTT
CDR3aa: CASSGPPGQNINSNQPQHF

d_gene: .
v_gene: TRBV5-6
abundance: once
j_gene: TRBJ1-2
CDR3nt: TGTGCCAGCAGCACTAGGGACATTTATGGCTACACCTTC
CDR3aa: CASSTRDIYGYTF

d_gene: .
v_gene: TRBV14
abundance: medium-sized
j_gene: TRBJ1-1
CDR3nt: TGTGCCAGCAGCTTTATAATCGGGGGCGGGACTGAAGCTTTCTTT
CDR3aa: CASSFIIGGGTEAFF

d_gene: TRBD1
v_gene: TRBV5-1
abundance: few
j_gene: TRBJ2-3
CDR3nt: TGCGCCAGCAGCACAACCCCCCGGGACAGCCTAGCGCAGTATTTT
CDR3aa: CASSTTPRDSLAQYF

d_gene: .
v_gene: TRBV5-1
abundance: .
j_gene: TRBJ2-5
CDR3nt: TGCGCCAGCAGGGAGGACCGAGAGACCCAGTACTTC
CDR3aa: CASREDRETQYF

d_gene: TRBD2
v_gene: TRBV6-5
abundance: .
j_gene: TRBJ2-5
CDR3nt: TGTGCCAGCACTCCAGGGAGGGGTCAGGCCCAGTACTTC
CDR3aa: CASTPGRGQAQYF

d_gene: TRBD1
v_gene: TRBV28
abundance: .
j_gene: TRBJ2-2
CDR3nt: TGTGCCAGCAGCATATTCACAGGGGGCGGGGAGCTGTTTTTT
CDR3aa: CASSIFTGGGELFF

d_gene: TRBD1
v_gene: TRBV29-1
abundance: .
j_gene: TRBJ2-5
CDR3nt: TGCAGCGTTGATTCTAGGGGGCGGGAAGAGACCCAGTACTTC
CDR3aa: CSVDSRGREETQYF

d_gene: .
v_gene: TRBV2
abundance: once
j_gene: TRBJ2-3
CDR3nt: TGTGCCAGCAGTGACGCGGGCCTTAGCACAGATACGCAGTATTTT
CDR3aa: CASSDAGLSTDTQYF

d_gene: .
v_gene: TRBV30
abundance: .
j_gene: TRBJ2-7
CDR3nt: TGTGCCTGGGGGACACCCGATTGGCAGTACTTC
CDR3aa: CAWGTPDWQYF

d_gene: TRBD1
v_gene: TRBV10-3
abundance: .
j_gene: TRBJ1-2
CDR3nt: TGTGCCATCAGTGAGAGGGGACAGGGGAGCTATGGCTACACCTTC
CDR3aa: CAISERGQGSYGYTF

d_gene: TRBD1
v_gene: TRBV28
abundance: .
j_gene: TRBJ2-2
CDR3nt: TGTGCCAGCGGCGATTTGGACAGGTACACCGGGGAGCTGTTTTTT
CDR3aa: CASGDLDRYTGELFF

d_gene: .
v_gene: TRBV7-8
abundance: .
j_gene: TRBJ1-3
CDR3nt: TGTGCCAGCAGCCCAAGACAGTCTGGAAACACCATATATTTT
CDR3aa: CASSPRQSGNTIYF

d_gene: .
v_gene: TRBV7-2
abundance: .
j_gene: TRBJ2-2
CDR3nt: TGTGCCACCGGCTTTAGCAACACCGGGGAGCTGTTTTTT
CDR3aa: CATGFSNTGELFF

d_gene: .
v_gene: TRBV27
abundance: .
j_gene: TRBJ2-5
CDR3nt: TGTGCCAGCAGTTTATCGTGGTCCTACGAAGGGACCCAGTACTTC
CDR3aa: CASSLSWSYEGTQYF

d_gene: .
v_gene: TRBV11-2
abundance: .
j_gene: TRBJ2-7
CDR3nt: TGTGCCAGCAGCTTAACACCCTTCAGCCACGAGCAGTACTTC
CDR3aa: CASSLTPFSHEQYF

d_gene: TRBD2
v_gene: TRBV7-8
abundance: once
j_gene: TRBJ2-1
CDR3nt: TGTGCCAGCAGCCAACCCGGAGCGGGGTGGAAGTTCTTC
CDR3aa: CASSQPGAGWKFF

d_gene: .
v_gene: TRBV10-3
abundance: few
j_gene: TRBJ1-5
CDR3nt: TGTGCCATCAGTGACCCGGGGCAGCCCCAGCATTTT
CDR3aa: CAISDPGQPQHF

d_gene: TRBD2
v_gene: TRBV13
abundance: .
j_gene: TRBJ2-5
CDR3nt: TGTGCCAGCAGCTTTCGGGGGGGGGCTGGAGAGACCCAGTACTTC
CDR3aa: CASSFRGGAGETQYF

d_gene: TRBD2
v_gene: TRBV7-3
abundance: .
j_gene: TRBJ2-3
CDR3nt: TGTGCCAGCAGCTCCGGACTAGCGTCAGATACGCAGTATTTT
CDR3aa: CASSSGLASDTQYF

d_gene: .
v_gene: TRBV30
abundance: .
j_gene: TRBJ2-1
CDR3nt: TGTGCCTGGAGTAAGCAGGGTCAGCAGTTCTTC
CDR3aa: CAWSKQGQQFF

d_gene: .
v_gene: TRBV27
abundance: .
j_gene: TRBJ1-6
CDR3nt: TGTGCCAGCAGGAGTTGGGGTTCGGAGGGCACTATTAATTCACCCCTCCACTTT
CDR3aa: CASRSWGSEGTINSPLHF

d_gene: .
v_gene: TRBV9
abundance: .
j_gene: TRBJ1-6
CDR3nt: TGTGCCAGCAGCGTAATGGCAGGGGATAATTCACCCCTCCACTTT
CDR3aa: CASSVMAGDNSPLHF

d_gene: TRBD2
v_gene: TRBV7-9
abundance: .
j_gene: TRBJ2-1
CDR3nt: TGTGCCAGCAGTTCTAGCGGGGGGCAGTTACGCTCCTACAATGAGCAGTTCTTC
CDR3aa: CASSSSGGQLRSYNEQFF

d_gene: .
v_gene: TRBV6-5
abundance: .
j_gene: TRBJ2-7
CDR3nt: TGTGCCAGCACTTCCCTCCCCAGCGGTGGCTACGAGCAGTACTTC
CDR3aa: CASTSLPSGGYEQYF